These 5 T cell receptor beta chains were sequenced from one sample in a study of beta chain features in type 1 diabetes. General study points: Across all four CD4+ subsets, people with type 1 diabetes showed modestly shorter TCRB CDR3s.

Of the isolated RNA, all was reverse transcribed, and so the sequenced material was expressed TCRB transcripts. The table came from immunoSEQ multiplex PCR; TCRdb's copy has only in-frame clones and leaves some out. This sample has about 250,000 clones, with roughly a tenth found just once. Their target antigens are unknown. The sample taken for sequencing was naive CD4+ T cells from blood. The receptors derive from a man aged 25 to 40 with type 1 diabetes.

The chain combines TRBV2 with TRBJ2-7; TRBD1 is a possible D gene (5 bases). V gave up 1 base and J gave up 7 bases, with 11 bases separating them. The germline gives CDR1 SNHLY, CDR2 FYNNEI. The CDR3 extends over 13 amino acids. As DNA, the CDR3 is TGTGCCAGCAGTGAAGAGACAGTGGGGGAGCAGTACTTC. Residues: CASSEETVGEQYF. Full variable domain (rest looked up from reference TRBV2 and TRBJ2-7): EPEVTQTPSHQVTQMGQEVILRCVPISNHLYFYWYRQILGQKVEFLVSFYNNEISEKSEIFDDQFSVERPDGSNFTLKIRSTKLEDSAMYFCASSEETVGEQYFGPGTRLTVT.

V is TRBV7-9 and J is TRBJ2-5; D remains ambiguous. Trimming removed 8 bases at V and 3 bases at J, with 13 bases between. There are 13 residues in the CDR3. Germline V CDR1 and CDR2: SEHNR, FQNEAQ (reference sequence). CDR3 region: CASSIAGEETQYF. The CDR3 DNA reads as TGTGCCAGCTCAATAGCTGGTGAAGAGACCCAGTACTTC. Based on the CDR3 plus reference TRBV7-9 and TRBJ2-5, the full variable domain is DTGVSQNPRHKITKRGQNVTFRCDPISEHNRLYWYRQTLGQGPEFLTYFQNEAQLEKSRLLSDRFSAERPKGSFSTLEIQRTEQGDSAMYLCASSIAGEETQYFGPGTRLLVL.

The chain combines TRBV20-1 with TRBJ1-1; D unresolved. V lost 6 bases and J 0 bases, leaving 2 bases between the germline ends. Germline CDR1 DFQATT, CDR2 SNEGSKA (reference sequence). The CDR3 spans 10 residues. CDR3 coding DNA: TGCAGTGCCATGAACACTGAAGCTTTCTTT. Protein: CSAMNTEAFF.

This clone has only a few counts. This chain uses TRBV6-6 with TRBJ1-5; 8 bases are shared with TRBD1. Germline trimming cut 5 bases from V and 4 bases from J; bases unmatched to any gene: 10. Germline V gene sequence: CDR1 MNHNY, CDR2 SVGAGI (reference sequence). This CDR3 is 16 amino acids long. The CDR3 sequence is CASSPQGGRANQPQHF. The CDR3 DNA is TGTGCCAGCAGTCCACAGGGGGGTAGGGCAAATCAGCCCCAGCATTTT.

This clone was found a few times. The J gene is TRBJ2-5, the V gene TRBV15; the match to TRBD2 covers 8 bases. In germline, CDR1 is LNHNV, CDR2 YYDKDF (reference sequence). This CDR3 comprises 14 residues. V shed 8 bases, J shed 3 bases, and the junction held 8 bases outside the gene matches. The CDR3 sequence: CATGPSGGEETQYF. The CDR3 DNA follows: TGTGCCACCGGGCCGAGCGGGGGTGAAGAGACCCAGTACTTC.